The present TCR beta chain was sequenced within a study of shared clonotypes between healthy human individuals. Germline CDR1 and CDR2: MNHNY and SVGAGI (reference sequence). V was trimmed by 0 bases and J by 5 bases, leaving 8 bases between them. The CDR3 has 14 residues. TCRdb's table, derived via immunoSEQ multiplex PCR, lists solely in-frame clones and lacks some. The top ten clones hold about 1.4% of a sample with under 1,100,000 clones, around 74% of them seen once. Sample: memory CD4+ T cells sorted from blood. Sample subset: CD45RA-negative fraction. The rearrangement uses TRBV6-6 and TRBJ2-1; D may be TRBD1 (5 bases). The source of this sequence is a man aged 18 to 29 in good health. The CDR3 is CASSYSVGDNEQFF. DNA of the CDR3: TGTGCCAGCAGTTACTCGGTAGGGGACAATGAGCAGTTCTTC.